A selection of T cell receptor beta chains follows, all from one sample in a study of cytomegalovirus exposure and HLA in healthy donors. Sequencing was performed with immunoSEQ multiplex PCR; in TCRdb, only in-frame clones are kept and a portion is missing. The sample's table shows more than 55,000 clones. The material sequenced was PBMCs. The receptors were gathered from a woman aged 40 to 55 in good health and CMV-seropositive. Each CDR3 is given with its conserved first and last residue. The order of the fields is D gene, J gene, V gene, clone size, CDR3 protein, CDR3 DNA. A D gene is named only where the DNA matches it firmly. Only some rows state a clone size, as once, few, many or a class for expanded clones.

TRBD1	TRBJ2-7	TRBV5-6	NA	CASSFLPGQASYEQYF	TGTGCCAGCAGCTTCCTTCCGGGACAGGCCTCCTACGAGCAGTACTTC
NA	TRBJ2-1	TRBV5-1	NA	CASSLWSLNEQFF	TGCGCCAGCAGCTTGTGGAGCCTCAATGAGCAGTTCTTC
TRBD2	TRBJ2-3	TRBV9	NA	CASSASGSTDTQYF	TGTGCCAGCAGCGCTAGCGGGAGCACAGATACGCAGTATTTT
NA	TRBJ1-2	TRBV9	NA	CASSVGASYGYTF	TGTGCCAGCAGCGTAGGGGCAAGCTATGGCTACACCTTC
NA	TRBJ2-7	TRBV28	NA	CASSLAQGYEQYF	TGTGCCAGCAGTTTAGCACAGGGCTACGAGCAGTACTTC
TRBD2	TRBJ2-7	TRBV4-1	NA	CASSQEGSSGSYEQYF	TGCGCCAGCAGCCAAGAAGGTTCTAGCGGGAGCTACGAGCAGTACTTC
NA	TRBJ2-5	TRBV6-5	NA	CASSQEKTQYF	TGTGCCAGCAGTCAAGAGAAGACCCAGTACTTC
NA	TRBJ2-1	TRBV7-8	NA	CASSPRRTALPRNEQFF	TGTGCCAGCAGCCCTAGAAGGACAGCCCTCCCTAGGAATGAGCAGTTCTTC
NA	TRBJ1-2	TRBV2	NA	CASSEREGGAGYTF	TGTGCCAGCAGTGAAAGGGAGGGAGGGGCTGGCTACACCTTC
NA	TRBJ2-7	TRBV7-9	NA	CASSFGLPSYEQYF	TGTGCCAGCAGCTTTGGACTCCCCTCCTACGAGCAGTACTTC
NA	TRBJ2-6	TRBV5-1	NA	CASSWLGVTGRANVLTF	TGCGCCAGCAGCTGGTTGGGGGTAACAGGGAGGGCCAACGTCCTGACTTTC
TRBD1	TRBJ2-5	TRBV5-1	NA	CASSTGTVDQETQYF	TGCGCCAGCAGCACCGGGACAGTGGACCAAGAGACCCAGTACTTC
TRBD1	TRBJ1-2	TRBV9	NA	CASSVGTGGHYGYTF	TGTGCCAGCAGCGTAGGGACAGGGGGTCACTATGGCTACACCTTC
NA	TRBJ2-7	TRBV30	NA	CAWSPSAREQYF	TGTGCCTGGAGTCCGTCGGCGAGGGAGCAGTACTTC
NA	TRBJ2-7	TRBV6-6	NA	CASSYEPGAASYEQYF	TGTGCCAGCAGTTACGAGCCCGGAGCGGCCTCCTACGAGCAGTACTTC
NA	TRBJ2-7	TRBV19	NA	CASSTSQGMTYEQYF	TGTGCCAGTAGTACGAGCCAGGGGATGACCTACGAGCAGTACTTC
TRBD1	TRBJ2-7	TRBV4-2	NA	CASSGRDRAYEQYF	TGTGCCAGCAGCGGTCGGGACAGGGCCTACGAGCAGTACTTC
TRBD2	TRBJ2-2	TRBV5-6	NA	CASSTLGLAANTGELFF	TGTGCCAGCAGCACTTTAGGACTAGCGGCGAACACCGGGGAGCTGTTTTTT
NA	TRBJ1-1	TRBV5-1	NA	CASSLEADTEAFF	TGCGCCAGCAGCTTGGAGGCGGACACTGAAGCTTTCTTT
NA	TRBJ2-7	TRBV28	NA	CASTPAGRDTYEQYF	TGTGCCAGCACCCCTGCGGGGCGCGATACCTACGAGCAGTACTTC
NA	TRBJ2-3	TRBV9	NA	CASSQGASGVSDTQYF	TGTGCCAGCAGCCAGGGGGCTAGCGGGGTCTCAGATACGCAGTATTTT
NA	TRBJ1-1	TRBV19	NA	CASTSPGNSKTEAFF	TGTGCCAGCACCTCCCCCGGGAACTCCAAGACTGAAGCTTTCTTT
TRBD2	TRBJ2-7	TRBV9	NA	CASSVEGGSTYEQYF	TGTGCCAGCAGCGTAGAGGGCGGGAGCACCTACGAGCAGTACTTC
TRBD2	TRBJ2-7	TRBV4-3	NA	CASSQDHPSGGSSYEQYF	TGCGCCAGCAGCCAAGATCACCCTAGCGGGGGTTCTTCCTACGAGCAGTACTTC
TRBD2	TRBJ2-1	TRBV27	NA	CASSFARGLATTLTGNEQFF	TGTGCCAGCAGTTTCGCAAGGGGACTAGCGACAACTCTTACGGGGAATGAGCAGTTCTTC
TRBD1	TRBJ1-6	TRBV14	NA	CASSLLQGDSFQSPLHF	TGTGCCAGCAGCCTCTTACAGGGGGACAGCTTCCAATCACCCCTCCACTTT
NA	TRBJ2-1	TRBV7-9	NA	CASSPGGDEQFF	TGTGCCAGTTCCCCTGGGGGCGACGAGCAGTTCTTC
TRBD2	TRBJ2-7	TRBV4-1	NA	CASSQIPGLAGGYEQYF	TGCGCCAGCAGCCAGATTCCGGGACTAGCGGGAGGCTACGAGCAGTACTTC
NA	TRBJ2-1	TRBV12-5	NA	CASGLRGLSSYNEQFF	TGTGCTAGTGGTTTACGGGGTCTTAGCTCCTACAATGAGCAGTTCTTC
NA	TRBJ2-7	TRBV7-2	NA	CASSSQGYEQYF	TGTGCCAGCAGCTCACAGGGATACGAGCAGTACTTC
TRBD2	TRBJ2-4	TRBV6-5	NA	CASSYGRGARDIQYF	TGTGCCAGCAGTTACGGGCGGGGGGCGCGGGACATTCAGTACTTC
NA	TRBJ1-5	TRBV7-9	NA	CARPLGGKNQPQHF	TGTGCCAGACCCCTGGGGGGGAAAAATCAGCCCCAGCATTTT
TRBD2	TRBJ2-2	TRBV7-2	NA	CASSPRLTSGTGELFF	TGTGCCAGCAGCCCCCGGCTAACTAGCGGGACCGGGGAGCTGTTTTTT
NA	TRBJ2-1	TRBV5-4	NA	CASSHGGDRAANEQFF	TGTGCCAGCAGCCACGGGGGGGACAGGGCGGCCAATGAGCAGTTCTTC
TRBD2	TRBJ2-1	TRBV11-3	NA	CASSREVGGGHNEQFF	TGTGCCAGCAGCAGAGAGGTCGGGGGGGGCCACAATGAGCAGTTCTTC
NA	TRBJ2-4	TRBV15	NA	CATSRDGAGRGENIQYF	TGTGCCACCAGCAGAGATGGCGCCGGGAGAGGAGAAAACATTCAGTACTTC
NA	TRBJ2-1	TRBV6-4	NA	CASSDLFTVFNEQFF	TGTGCCAGCAGTGACCTCTTTACGGTTTTCAATGAGCAGTTCTTC
NA	TRBJ2-3	TRBV5-1	NA	CASSLEGDDTQYF	TGCGCCAGCAGCTTGGAGGGGGATGATACGCAGTATTTT
TRBD1	TRBJ1-1	TRBV7-9	NA	CASSLTGEKAFF	TGTGCCAGCAGCTTAACAGGGGAGAAAGCTTTCTTT
TRBD2	TRBJ2-1	TRBV5-1	NA	CASSSSGSNDDEQFF	TGCGCCAGCAGCTCGAGCGGGAGTAACGACGATGAGCAGTTCTTC
NA	TRBJ2-1	TRBV2	NA	CASRPGLIYNEQFF	TGTGCCAGCAGACCGGGACTTATTTACAATGAGCAGTTCTTC
TRBD1	TRBJ2-2	TRBV10-2	medium-sized	CASRDRESGELFF	TGCGCCAGCAGAGACAGGGAATCGGGGGAGCTGTTTTTT
NA	TRBJ1-1	TRBV6-5	NA	CASSRDIWNTEAFF	TGTGCCAGCAGTCGGGACATTTGGAACACTGAAGCTTTCTTT
TRBD1	TRBJ1-4	TRBV7-2	NA	CASSFGTGDFEKLFF	TGTGCCAGCAGCTTCGGGACAGGGGATTTTGAAAAACTGTTTTTT
NA	TRBJ1-5	TRBV25-1	NA	CAFSPPTGRYSNQPQHF	TGTGCATTCTCTCCCCCGACAGGACGTTATAGCAATCAGCCCCAGCATTTT
NA	TRBJ2-7	TRBV5-1	NA	CASSLGGASYEQYF	TGCGCCAGCAGCTTGGGGGGAGCTTCCTACGAGCAGTACTTC
TRBD2	TRBJ2-1	TRBV7-9	NA	CASSLARRTSEGTYNEQFF	TGTGCCAGCAGCTTAGCGAGAAGGACTAGCGAGGGTACATACAATGAGCAGTTCTTC
NA	TRBJ2-3	TRBV10-2	NA	CASSDPRGGPPDTQYF	TGCGCCAGCAGTGACCCGAGAGGAGGGCCGCCAGATACGCAGTATTTT
NA	TRBJ1-4	TRBV28	NA	CASTGSREKLFF	TGTGCCAGCACAGGGTCGAGGGAAAAACTGTTTTTT
NA	TRBJ2-1	TRBV2	NA	CASRRDRTNSYNEQFF	TGTGCCAGCAGGCGCGACAGGACAAATTCCTACAATGAGCAGTTCTTC
TRBD2	TRBJ2-1	TRBV6-4	NA	CASSDRPRGRTEQFF	TGTGCCAGCAGTGACCGCCCCCGCGGGAGGACTGAGCAGTTCTTC
NA	TRBJ1-2	TRBV19	NA	CASSIGRESYTF	TGTGCCAGTAGTATCGGGAGAGAGTCCTACACCTTC
NA	TRBJ2-5	TRBV15	NA	CATSRGLAETQYF	TGTGCCACCAGCAGAGGGCTAGCGGAGACCCAGTACTTC
NA	TRBJ1-2	TRBV4-3	NA	CASSQASQGNYGYTF	TGCGCCAGCAGCCAAGCGTCGCAGGGGAACTATGGCTACACCTTC
TRBD2	TRBJ2-1	TRBV5-1	NA	CASSLAASGGSLYNEQFF	TGCGCCAGCAGCTTGGCGGCTAGCGGAGGTTCGTTATACAATGAGCAGTTCTTC
TRBD1	TRBJ2-5	TRBV18	NA	CASSPGTGGQETQYF	TGTGCCAGCTCACCAGGGACAGGGGGTCAAGAGACCCAGTACTTC
TRBD2	TRBJ2-3	TRBV5-1	NA	CASSRNSGGASDTQYF	TGCGCCAGCAGTAGGAATAGCGGGGGGGCATCAGATACGCAGTATTTT
TRBD1	TRBJ1-1	TRBV9	NA	CASSARDSGGSFF	TGTGCCAGCAGCGCCCGGGACAGTGGGGGGTCTTTCTTT